This T cell receptor beta chain comes out of a study of blood T cell repertoires in COVID-19. TCRdb keeps only in-frame clones here, not all; method: immunoSEQ multiplex PCR. The repertoire holds 270,000 or so clones, with 80% to 85% as singletons. The germline V gene has CDR1 KGHSH and CDR2 LQKENI. The length of the CDR3 is 14 residues. Trimming removed 2 bases at V and 6 bases at J, with 8 bases between. Sequencing used PBMCs or T cells enriched from blood (not recorded which). V and J are TRBV18 and TRBJ1-6, with no clear D. The TCR comes from a man aged 45-60 years who had recovered from COVID-19. The chain's CDR3 is CASSPTDGNSPLHF. The CDR3 nucleotides read TGTGCCAGCTCACCAACAGATGGTAATTCACCCCTCCACTTT. Full variable domain (remainder filled in from reference TRBV18 and TRBJ1-6): NAGVMQNPRHLVRRRGQEARLRCSPMKGHSHVYWYRQLPEEGLKFMVYLQKENIIDESGMPKERFSAEFPKEGPSILRIQQVVRGDSAAYFCASSPTDGNSPLHFGNGTRLTVT.